The clone carrying this T cell receptor beta chain has ten or more counts. What it binds is not known. The cDNA was synthesized by 5'RACE incorporating 10-nucleotide random UMIs. Each CDR3 protein is one row after TCRdb ran MiXCR on the 5' RACE reads. The table shows under 40,000 distinct CDR3 sequences, with around 7% occurring only once. The V gene's germline CDR1 is SQVTM and CDR2 ANQGSEA. CDR3 length equals 13 residues. V was clipped by 4 bases and J by 0 bases, with 8 bases between them. The data were taken from a study of neurological immune-mediated disorders. Overall study findings and caveats: Multiple sclerosis, the disease with the least TCR clonal expansion, fell below healthy controls, whereas HTLV-1-associated myelopathy showed the most.

Healthy controls comprised blood bank volunteers in Maryland, USA. There were 800,000 to 1,000,000 CD4+ or CD8+ T cells used in the sorted libraries. Sequencing was carried out using CD4+ T cells from blood. The clonotype was recovered from a man between 45 and 60 years old in good health. The rearrangement links TRBV29-1 to TRBJ2-3; perhaps TRBD2 as D (5 bases). CDR3 protein: CSVAAVSTDTQYF. The CDR3 DNA is TGCAGCGTTGCAGCGGTGAGCACAGATACGCAGTATTTT.